This record concerns one T cell receptor (beta chain) sequence. No antigen is known for it. These data originate in a study of shared clonotypes between healthy human individuals. On the study more broadly: Aged between 18 and 49, the donors were two women and three men. Donors had three CD4 naive, three CD4 memory, two CD8 naive and one CD8 memory plate apiece.

CDR3 size: 16 residues. The V segment lost 7 bases and the J segment 5 bases; nucleotides outside the gene matches: 14. Germline CDR1 MNHEY, CDR2 SMNVEV (reference sequence). Sequencing used immunoSEQ multiplex PCR; TCRdb keeps in-frame clones, though not all of them. The data hold about 2,200,000 clones, with approximately 94% observed a single time. Cells designated naive CD8 were CD45RO-negative and were positively selected for CCR7, with terminally differentiated effector memory CD45RA+ cells excluded. Study-wide points: Clonotype sharing among donors was expected to depend on sequencing depth.

The chain combines TRBV27 with TRBJ1-2; TRBD1 matches at 9 bases. The clonotype originates from a man between 18 and 35 years old in good health. Some clones in this sample may be carry-over from other donors' samples. Sequencing was done on a sample of naive CD8+ T cells from PBMCs. The CDR3 DNA reads as TGTGCCAGCACCACGATGGGGGACAGGGAACTATATGGCTACACCTTC. Translation: CASTTMGDRELYGYTF.